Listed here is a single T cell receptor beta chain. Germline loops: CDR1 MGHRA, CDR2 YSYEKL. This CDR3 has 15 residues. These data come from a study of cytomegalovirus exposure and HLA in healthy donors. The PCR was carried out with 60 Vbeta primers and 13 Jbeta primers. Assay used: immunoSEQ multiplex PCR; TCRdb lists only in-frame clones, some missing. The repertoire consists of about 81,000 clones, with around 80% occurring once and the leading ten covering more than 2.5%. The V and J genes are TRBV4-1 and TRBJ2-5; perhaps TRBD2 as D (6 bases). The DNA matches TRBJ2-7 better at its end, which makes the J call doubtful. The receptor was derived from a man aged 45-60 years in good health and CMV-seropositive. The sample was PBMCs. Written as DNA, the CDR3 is TGCGCCAGCAGCCATCCTGACGGGAGCTCCTACGAGCAGTACTTC. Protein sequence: CASSHPDGSSYEQYF.